The table lists the clone carrying this T cell receptor (beta chain) with a count of one. Its matching antigen is unknown. These data are taken from a study of shared clonotypes between healthy human individuals. Study results and limitations: It was only blood that was sampled, and tissue repertoires likely differ. Sequencing depth was expected to affect clonotype sharing among donors. With few donors, the genetic and exposure-history diversity represented was limited.

The authors split each subset's genomic DNA evenly across several immunoSEQ plates. The repertoire was sequenced with immunoSEQ multiplex PCR; TCRdb's copy has only in-frame clones and lacks some. Of about 460,000 clones listed, more than 70% are singletons. The CDR3 runs 17 residues. Germline CDR1 is SGHRS and CDR2 is YFSETQ. The V and J ends lost 3 bases and 4 bases, in that order; junction bases with no gene match: 12. The TCR sequence derives from a woman aged 40 to 50 in good health. Some clones in this sample may be carry-over from other donors' samples. The sample consisted of PBMCs. The chain uses TRBV5-1 and TRBJ1-1; 10 bases map to TRBD1. The CDR3 sequence: CASSWPATGGRSTEAFF. CDR3 DNA: TGCGCCAGCAGCTGGCCCGCGACAGGGGGCCGATCCACTGAAGCTTTCTTT.